Shown below are 22 T cell receptor beta chains from a single sample sequenced in a study of monozygotic twins with inflammatory bowel disease. TCRdb reprocessed the 5' RACE reads and stores each CDR3 protein as one record, lacking DNA. The ten most abundant clones cover less than 9% of a sample with 200,000 to 250,000 distinct CDR3 sequences. The sequencing sample was made of blood. The receptors were gathered from a human donor with ulcerative colitis or Crohn's disease, or a healthy co-twin of an affected twin (not recorded which).

The CDR3 reads CASSNLGYEQYF. This sequence joins TRBV6-2 or TRBV6-3 and TRBJ2-7. This CDR3 has 12 amino acids. The germline CDR1 and CDR2 sequences are MNHEY and SVGEGT.

The CDR3 reads CASSPGRPYEQYF. V gene TRBV28 combines with J gene TRBJ2-7; the D gene TCRdb calls, TRBD1, cannot be checked with no DNA. CDR3 length equals 13 residues. Germline CDR1 MDHEN, CDR2 SYDVKM.

The rearrangement joins TRBV5-1 to TRBJ2-1. CDR3 length equals 16 residues. Looked up from germline, CDR1 is SGHRS and CDR2 is YFSETQ. This chain's CDR3 is CASSLSEGSSYNEQFF.

The rearrangement joins TRBV6-5 to TRBJ2-5; the TCRdb call, TRBD1, lacks DNA for checking. Germline CDR1 MNHEY, CDR2 SVGAGI. The CDR3 has 15 residues. The CDR3 spells CASSSPIGGGKTQYF.

This chain joins TRBV7-8 and TRBJ1-5. CDR1 and CDR2 from the germline V gene are SGHVS and FQNEAQ. This CDR3 contains 14 residues. CDR3 sequence reads: CASSLDGFNQPQHF.

This chain uses TRBV12-5 with TRBJ2-3; as DNA is missing, the TRBD2 call by TCRdb cannot be tested. Looked up from germline, CDR1 is LGHNT and CDR2 is FRNRAP. This CDR3 is 15 amino acids long. The CDR3 here is CASGFAGGPTDTQYF.

This rearrangement joins TRBV7-2 to TRBJ2-2; TCRdb's D call of TRBD2 is untestable without DNA. CDR1 is SGHTA and CDR2 is FQGNSA in the germline V gene. The CDR3 runs 15 residues. The CDR3 region is CASTKGPQNTGELFF.

The rearrangement links TRBV4-2 to TRBJ1-5. Per germline, CDR1 LGHNA and CDR2 YNFKEQ. This CDR3 has 15 residues. Here the CDR3 reads CASSQEGSGNQPQHF.

The chain combines TRBV12-3 or TRBV12-4 with TRBJ1-5. There are 15 residues in the CDR3. CDR3 loop: CASSLGTASNQPQHF.

The gene calls are TRBV6-5 and TRBJ1-1; without DNA, the TCRdb call of TRBD1 cannot be checked. The CDR3 has 16 amino acids. Germline CDR1 is MNHEY and CDR2 is SVGAGI. The CDR3 loop is CASSYPLTGKGTEAFF.

The chain recombines TRBV5-1 with TRBJ2-3; TCRdb's D call of TRBD1 is untestable without DNA. Per the germline V gene, CDR1 is SGHRS and CDR2 is YFSETQ. The CDR3 loop spans 15 amino acids. The CDR3 loop reads CASSPSGATTDTQYF.

The chain uses TRBV20-1 and TRBJ2-3; the D gene TCRdb calls, TRBD2, cannot be checked with no DNA. This CDR3 contains 14 residues. Germline V CDR1 and CDR2: DFQATT, SNEGSKA (reference sequence). CDR3 loop: CSALGGANSDTQYF.

The rearrangement links TRBV19 to TRBJ1-3; with no DNA, the TCRdb D assignment of TRBD1 cannot be verified. The V gene's germline CDR1 is LNHDA and CDR2 SQIVND (reference sequence). CDR3 length: 15 residues. The CDR3 region is CASSQGAGESNTIYF. The variable domain in full, completed from reference TRBV19 and TRBJ1-3, reads DGGITQSPKYLFRKEGQNVTLSCEQNLNHDAMYWYRQDPGQGLRLIYYSQIVNDFQKGDIAEGYSVSREKKESFPLTVTSAQKNPTAFYLCASSQGAGESNTIYFGEGSWLTVV.

J is TRBJ2-1 and V is TRBV24-1; as DNA is missing, the TRBD1 call by TCRdb cannot be tested. The CDR3 contains 15 residues. Germline V gives CDR1 KGHDR, CDR2 SFDVKD. The CDR3 is CATSDPGQRTNEQFF.

The chain employs TRBV12-3 or TRBV12-4 and TRBJ2-4; TCRdb picks TRBD1, but there is no DNA to check that call. CDR3 length: 14 residues. The CDR3 spells CASSPGTAKNIQYF.

V and J are TRBV11-2 and TRBJ2-7; there is no DNA to check the TCRdb D call of TRBD1. The CDR3 is 14 residues long. The germline CDR1 and CDR2 sequences are SGHAT and FQNNGV. CDR3 residues: CASSFLQGSYEQYF.

The chain combines TRBV15 with TRBJ1-4; TCRdb proposes TRBD1, but this gene call is untestable without DNA. The CDR3 consists of 15 residues. Germline CDR1 and CDR2: LNHNV and YYDKDF (reference sequence). CDR3 region: CATKKSAGANEKLFF.

This rearrangement joins TRBV2 to TRBJ1-2; TCRdb outputs TRBD1, but without DNA this stays unchecked. This CDR3 has 15 residues. The germline V gene has CDR1 SNHLY and CDR2 FYNNEI. The CDR3: CASNNRENLDYGYTF.

V usage is TRBV12-3 or TRBV12-4 and J usage is TRBJ2-2; with no DNA, the TCRdb D assignment of TRBD1 cannot be verified. This CDR3 is built from 15 residues. CDR3 in amino acids: CASNTGLRNTGELFF.

V is TRBV5-6 and J is TRBJ2-3. Germline V gene data show CDR1 as SGHDT and CDR2 as YYEEEE. The CDR3 runs to 15 residues. Here the CDR3 reads CASSFKTTSTDTQYF.

The rearrangement links TRBV11-2 to TRBJ2-7; TCRdb indicates TRBD2, and absent DNA this call remains unverified. Germline V gene data show CDR1 as SGHAT and CDR2 as FQNNGV. This CDR3 region has 16 residues. CDR3 loop: CASSLKGSGNSYEQYF. Supplemented by reference TRBV11-2 and TRBJ2-7, the full variable domain reads EAGVAQSPRYKIIEKRQSVAFWCNPISGHATLYWYQQILGQGPKLLIQFQNNGVVDDSQLPKDRFSAERLKGVDSTLKIQPAKLEDSAVYLCASSLKGSGNSYEQYFGPGTRLTVT.

The rearrangement links TRBV15 to TRBJ1-1; no DNA is available, so the TRBD1 call from TCRdb remains unchecked. From germline, CDR1 is LNHNV and CDR2 YYDKDF (reference sequence). The CDR3 consists of 16 residues. This CDR3 reads CATSRGMDRKATEAFF.